The rows below give T cell receptor beta chains drawn from one sample of a study of radiation and T cells in renal cell carcinoma. This table comes from immunoSEQ multiplex PCR, and its TCRdb copy is limited to in-frame clones, with some not included. The sample includes about 77,000 clones, less than 90% of them seen just once. Here the sequenced sample was blood, taken from a patient whose treatment included radiotherapy and nephrectomy. The source is a woman aged 60-75 years with renal cell carcinoma. Each CDR3 is given with its conserved first and last residue. The D gene is left open where the match is weak. The listing skips clone size in some rows; elsewhere it reads once, few, many or a size class.

d_gene: TRBD1; v_gene: TRBV13; abundance: NA; j_gene: TRBJ1-1; CDR3nt: TGTGCCAGCAGGCTGGGACAGTCAATGAACACTGAAGCTTTCTTT; CDR3aa: CASRLGQSMNTEAFF
d_gene: TRBD1; v_gene: TRBV28; abundance: NA; j_gene: TRBJ1-4; CDR3nt: TGTGCCAGCAGTTTTTGGACAGGTTTGGGTCGCCGGGAGGAAAAACTGTTTTTT; CDR3aa: CASSFWTGLGRREEKLFF
d_gene: TRBD1; v_gene: TRBV2; abundance: NA; j_gene: TRBJ1-6; CDR3nt: TGTGCCAGCTATCTGACAGGGAGTAGCTCCTATAATTCACCCCTCCACTTT; CDR3aa: CASYLTGSSSYNSPLHF
d_gene: TRBD2; v_gene: TRBV28; abundance: NA; j_gene: TRBJ2-1; CDR3nt: TGTGCCAGCAGCCCTCCTAGCGGGAGGTTGCAGTTCTTC; CDR3aa: CASSPPSGRLQFF
d_gene: NA; v_gene: TRBV21-1; abundance: NA; j_gene: TRBJ2-5; CDR3nt: TGTGCCAGCAGCAAAGGGACTAGCGGGAGAGAGACCCAGTACTTC; CDR3aa: CASSKGTSGRETQYF
d_gene: NA; v_gene: TRBV2; abundance: few; j_gene: TRBJ1-1; CDR3nt: TGTGCCAGCAGTGACCAGGGGAACACTGAAGCTTTCTTT; CDR3aa: CASSDQGNTEAFF
d_gene: NA; v_gene: TRBV4-1; abundance: NA; j_gene: TRBJ2-6; CDR3nt: TGCGCCAGCATGTCTGGGGCCAACGTCCTGACTTTC; CDR3aa: CASMSGANVLTF
d_gene: NA; v_gene: TRBV28; abundance: NA; j_gene: TRBJ2-7; CDR3nt: TGTGCCAGCAGTTTAGAGGGGGGTGGAACCTACGAGCAGTACTTC; CDR3aa: CASSLEGGGTYEQYF
d_gene: NA; v_gene: TRBV6-5; abundance: once; j_gene: TRBJ1-2; CDR3nt: TGTGCCAGCAGCCTAGGGGGACTCGGCTACACCTTC; CDR3aa: CASSLGGLGYTF
d_gene: NA; v_gene: TRBV25-1; abundance: many; j_gene: TRBJ2-1; CDR3nt: TGTGCCAGCAGTGAATTGGCAGGGACTCTCTACAATGAGCAGTTCTTC; CDR3aa: CASSELAGTLYNEQFF
d_gene: NA; v_gene: TRBV2; abundance: NA; j_gene: TRBJ1-2; CDR3nt: TGTGCCAGCAGTGAAGCGCTTCAACAATTCAACTATGGCTACACCTTC; CDR3aa: CASSEALQQFNYGYTF